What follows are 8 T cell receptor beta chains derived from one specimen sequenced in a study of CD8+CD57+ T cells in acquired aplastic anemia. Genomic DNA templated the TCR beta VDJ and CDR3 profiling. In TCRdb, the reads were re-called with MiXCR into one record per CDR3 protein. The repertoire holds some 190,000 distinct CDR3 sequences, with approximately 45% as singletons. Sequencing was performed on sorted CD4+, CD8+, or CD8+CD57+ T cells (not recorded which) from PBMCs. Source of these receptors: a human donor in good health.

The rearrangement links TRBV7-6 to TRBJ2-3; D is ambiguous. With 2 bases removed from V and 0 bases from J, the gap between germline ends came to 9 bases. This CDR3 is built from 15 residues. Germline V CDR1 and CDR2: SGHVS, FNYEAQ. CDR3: CASSLYQYSTDTQYF. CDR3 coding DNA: TGTGCCAGCAGCTTATATCAGTATAGCACAGATACGCAGTATTTT.

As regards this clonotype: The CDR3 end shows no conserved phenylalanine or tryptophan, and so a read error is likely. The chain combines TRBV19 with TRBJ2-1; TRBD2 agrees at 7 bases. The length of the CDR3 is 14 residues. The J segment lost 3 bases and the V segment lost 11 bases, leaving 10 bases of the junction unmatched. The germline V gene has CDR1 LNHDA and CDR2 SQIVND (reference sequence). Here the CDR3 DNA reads TGTGCCTGGAGTGTAGGCGGGAGCTACAATGAGCAGTTCCTC. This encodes CAWSVGGSYNEQFL.

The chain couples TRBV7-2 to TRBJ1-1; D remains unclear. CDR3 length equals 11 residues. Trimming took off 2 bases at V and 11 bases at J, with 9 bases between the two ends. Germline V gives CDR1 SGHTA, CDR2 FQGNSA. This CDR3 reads CASSLSEWAFF. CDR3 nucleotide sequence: TGTGCCAGCAGCTTATCCGAGTGGGCTTTCTTT.

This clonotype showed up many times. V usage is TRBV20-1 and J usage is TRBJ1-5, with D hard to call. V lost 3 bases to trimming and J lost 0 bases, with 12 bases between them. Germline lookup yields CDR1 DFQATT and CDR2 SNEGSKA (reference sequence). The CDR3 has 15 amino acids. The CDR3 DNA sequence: TGCAGTGCTAGGAAGTCGGGAAATAGCAATCAGCCCCAGCATTTT. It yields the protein CSARKSGNSNQPQHF.

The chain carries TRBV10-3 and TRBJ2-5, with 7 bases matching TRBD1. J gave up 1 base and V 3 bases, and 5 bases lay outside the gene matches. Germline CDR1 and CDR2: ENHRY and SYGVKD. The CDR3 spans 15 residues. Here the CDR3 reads CAISDLGQTQETQYF. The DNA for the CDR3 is TGTGCCATCAGTGACCTGGGACAGACCCAAGAGACCCAGTACTTC.

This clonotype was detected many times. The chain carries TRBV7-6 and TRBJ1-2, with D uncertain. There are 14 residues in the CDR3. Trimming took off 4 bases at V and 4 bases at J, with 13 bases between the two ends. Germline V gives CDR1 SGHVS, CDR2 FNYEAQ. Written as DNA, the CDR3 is TGTGCCAGCAGCTCAGACGCGAAGGCCTATGGCTACACCTTC. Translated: CASSSDAKAYGYTF.

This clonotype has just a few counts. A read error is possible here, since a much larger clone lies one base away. DNA of the CDR3: TGTGCCAGCAGCTTCGCAGGAACTAGCTGGAACACCGGGGAGCTGTTTTTT. This gives the protein CASSFAGTSWNTGELFF. This sequence joins TRBV11-1 and TRBJ2-2; D is perhaps TRBD2 (6 bases). Germline V gene lookup returns CDR1 SGHAT and CDR2 FQDESV (reference sequence). This CDR3 has 17 amino acids. V was cut by 3 bases and J by 1 base, with 15 bases left in between.

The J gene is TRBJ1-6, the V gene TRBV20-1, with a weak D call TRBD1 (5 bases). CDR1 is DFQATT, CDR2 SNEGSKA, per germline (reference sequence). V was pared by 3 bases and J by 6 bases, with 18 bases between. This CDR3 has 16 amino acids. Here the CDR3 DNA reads TGCAGTGCTAGTCCAGGGTCGGGGTGGGCTAATTCACCCCTCCACTTT. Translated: CSASPGSGWANSPLHF.